This TCR beta chain was captured in a study of Ad26.COV2.S vaccination and SARS-CoV-2 variants. On the study more broadly: The donor belonged to the COV1001 Ad26.COV2.S trial arm.

TCRdb's copy holds only in-frame clones and misses some; the assay was immunoSEQ multiplex PCR. Seen here are 380,000 or so clones, 80% to 90% observed once, and the top ten hold nearly 7.5%. Study observations and caveats: The TCR breadth and depth analyses may have understated or missed part of the total T cell responses. Vaccinees showed greater spike-specific TCR breadth than placebo recipients.

V shed 6 bases and J shed 0 bases, with 8 bases lying between them. The CDR3 runs to 13 residues. The germline V gene encodes CDR1 MNHEY and CDR2 SVGAGI. Treatment denoted: about 20 received Ad26.COV2.S at low or high dose, single or two shots; several received placebo; per-sample allocation not given. Sampling took place 63 days after the first vaccine or placebo injection. Donation came from an adult in Boston who was aged 18-55 years. With respect to this clone: Its specificity is not known.

The chain has TRBV6-5 and TRBJ1-2, with a possible D match to TRBD1 (5 bases). The sequence was collected from a person aged 18-65 years who received the Ad26.COV2.S COVID-19 vaccine or a placebo. Sequenced material: peripheral blood, taken in a trial of Ad26.COV2.S vaccine versus placebo. As DNA, the CDR3 is TGTGCCAGCAGGTACAGGTCTAACTATGGCTACACCTTC. Protein sequence: CASRYRSNYGYTF.